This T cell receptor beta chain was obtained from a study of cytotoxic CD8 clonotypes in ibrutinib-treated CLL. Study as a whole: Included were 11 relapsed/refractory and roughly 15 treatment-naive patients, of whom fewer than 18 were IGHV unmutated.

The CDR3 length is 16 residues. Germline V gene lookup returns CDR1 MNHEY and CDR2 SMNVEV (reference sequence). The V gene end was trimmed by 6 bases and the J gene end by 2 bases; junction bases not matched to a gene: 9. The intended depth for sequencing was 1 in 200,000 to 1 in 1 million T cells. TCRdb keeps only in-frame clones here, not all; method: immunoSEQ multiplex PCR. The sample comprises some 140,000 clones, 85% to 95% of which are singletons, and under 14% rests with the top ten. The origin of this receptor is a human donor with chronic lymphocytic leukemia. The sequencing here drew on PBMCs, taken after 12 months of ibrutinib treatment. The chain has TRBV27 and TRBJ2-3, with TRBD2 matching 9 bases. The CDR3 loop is CASSSGTSSITDTQYF. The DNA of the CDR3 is TGTGCCAGCAGCTCCGGGACTAGCTCCATCACAGATACGCAGTATTTT.